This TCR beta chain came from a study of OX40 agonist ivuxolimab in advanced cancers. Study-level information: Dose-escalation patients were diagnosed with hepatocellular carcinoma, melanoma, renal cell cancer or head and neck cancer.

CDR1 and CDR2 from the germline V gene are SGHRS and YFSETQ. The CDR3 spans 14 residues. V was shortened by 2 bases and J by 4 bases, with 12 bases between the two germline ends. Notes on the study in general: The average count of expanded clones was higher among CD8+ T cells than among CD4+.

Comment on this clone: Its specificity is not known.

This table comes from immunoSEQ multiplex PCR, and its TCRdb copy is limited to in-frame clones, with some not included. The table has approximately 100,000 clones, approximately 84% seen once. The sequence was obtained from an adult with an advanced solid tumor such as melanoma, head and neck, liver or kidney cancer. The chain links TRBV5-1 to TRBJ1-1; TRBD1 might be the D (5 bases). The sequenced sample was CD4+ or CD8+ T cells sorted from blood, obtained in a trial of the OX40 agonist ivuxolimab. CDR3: CASSLLTGTTEAFF. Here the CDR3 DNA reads TGCGCCAGCAGCTTACTTACAGGTACCACTGAAGCTTTCTTT.